Following are 23 T cell receptor beta chains from one sample sequenced in a study of ipilimumab plus nivolumab after autologous stem cell transplantation. Assay: immunoSEQ multiplex PCR; the TCRdb copy retains only in-frame clones and omits some. The sample shows about 25,000 clones, about 86% of them seen only once. The sample consisted of PBMCs, taken in a trial of ipilimumab plus nivolumab as post-transplant consolidation. These receptors were taken from a male donor with diffuse large B-cell lymphoma.

In its sample, this clone was seen once. CDR3 nucleotides: TGTGCCAGCAGTTTCGATCTAGCGGGGGGTTTGAATGAGCAGTTCTTC. As protein: CASSFDLAGGLNEQFF. The chain employs TRBV6-5 and TRBJ2-1; 11 nucleotides agree with TRBD2. The CDR3 consists of 16 residues. CDR1 is MNHEY and CDR2 is SVGAGI in the germline V gene. The V gene end was trimmed by 4 bases and the J gene end by 7 bases; junction bases not matched to a gene: 9.

The chain joins TRBV4-3 to TRBJ2-3; a possible D gene is TRBD1 (5 bases). In germline, CDR1 is LGHNA, CDR2 YSLEER. V lost 1 base and J 3 bases, leaving 8 bases between the germline ends. This CDR3 region has 14 residues. The CDR3 is CASSQVSGTDTQYF. CDR3 coding DNA: TGCGCCAGCAGCCAAGTTTCAGGGACAGATACGCAGTATTTT.

The V gene is TRBV18, the J gene TRBJ2-1, with 7 bases aligning to TRBD1. Germline CDR1 reads KGHSH; CDR2 reads LQKENI. The CDR3 runs 16 residues. Germline trimming cut 0 bases from V and 7 bases from J; bases unmatched to any gene: 9. The CDR3 reads CASSPPQGVYGNEQFF. CDR3 nucleotides: TGTGCCAGCTCACCACCTCAGGGGGTATATGGGAATGAGCAGTTCTTC.

The CDR3 loop is CASSPGTGQIYEQYF. The CDR3 DNA reads TGCGCCAGCAGCCCTGGGACAGGGCAGATCTACGAGCAGTACTTC. V is TRBV10-2 and J is TRBJ2-7; 9 bases are a match to TRBD1. The CDR3 is 15 amino acids. Trimming at V came to 6 bases and at J to 3 bases, leaving 9 bases not matched to a gene. Germline V gene lookup returns CDR1 WSHSY and CDR2 SAAADI.

The V and J genes are TRBV18 and TRBJ2-3, with D unclear. Deletions cut 6 bases from V and 0 bases from J, with 13 bases between. The CDR3 spans 15 residues. The germline CDR1 and CDR2 sequences are KGHSH and LQKENI. In DNA, the CDR3 is TGTGCCAGCTCCTTACTCTCCGGGAGCACAGATACGCAGTATTTT. It specifies CASSLLSGSTDTQYF.

The chain uses TRBV5-1 and TRBJ2-2; D uncertain. Deletions cut 4 bases from V and 4 bases from J, with 8 bases between. Per germline, CDR1 SGHRS and CDR2 YFSETQ. The CDR3 loop spans 13 amino acids. The CDR3 bases are TGCGCCAGCAGCCTTTTATCCACCGGGGAGCTGTTTTTT. Its translation is CASSLLSTGELFF. The full variable domain, its missing parts supplied by reference TRBV5-1 and TRBJ2-2, is KAGVTQTPRYLIKTRGQQVTLSCSPISGHRSVSWYQQTPGQGLQFLFEYFSETQRNKGNFPGRFSGRQFSNSRSEMNVSTLELGDSALYLCASSLLSTGELFFGEGSRLTVL.

The chain has TRBV15 and TRBJ2-3; no clear D gene. Germline CDR1 reads LNHNV; CDR2 reads YYDKDF (reference sequence). V shed 0 bases and J shed 1 base, with 8 bases lying between them. The CDR3 is made up of 15 amino acids. CDR3 DNA: TGTGCCACCAGCAGAGATGGGTGGGGCACAGATACGCAGTATTTT. Translated: CATSRDGWGTDTQYF.

The chain links TRBV7-2 to TRBJ2-7; D unclear. CDR1 is SGHTA, CDR2 FQGNSA, per germline. The CDR3 totals 12 residues. V shed 4 bases and J shed 6 bases, with 10 bases lying between them. The CDR3 reads CASSSFGVEQYF. The DNA for the CDR3 is TGTGCCAGCAGCTCGTTTGGGGTCGAGCAGTACTTC.

This rearrangement joins TRBV19 to TRBJ2-3; maybe TRBD2 (6 bases). CDR1 is LNHDA, CDR2 SQIVND, per germline (reference sequence). V was clipped by 4 bases and J by 4 bases, with 12 bases between them. The CDR3 is 14 residues long. The CDR3 DNA is TGTGCCAGTAGTACTTCCATAGCGGCAGATACGCAGTATTTT. It codes for CASSTSIAADTQYF.

This rearrangement joins TRBV5-8 to TRBJ2-7; D not certain. This CDR3 spans 13 amino acids. V lost 0 bases and J 2 bases, leaving 6 bases between the germline ends. CDR1 and CDR2 from the germline V gene are SGHTS and YDEGEE. The CDR3 DNA is TGTGCCAGCAGCTTGGATGCGGCCTACGAGCAGTACTTC. As protein: CASSLDAAYEQYF.

V gene TRBV10-3 combines with J gene TRBJ2-5, with unresolved D. Germline V gene sequence: CDR1 ENHRY, CDR2 SYGVKD. Trimming stripped 2 bases from V and 2 bases from J, with 12 bases between. CDR3 length equals 15 residues. CDR3 nucleotides: TGTGCCATCAGTGAGGCGAACAGAAAACAAGAGACCCAGTACTTC. Its protein product is CAISEANRKQETQYF.

In this sample, this clone turned up once. The chain employs TRBV21-1 and TRBJ2-7; no DNA check was done on the table's D call, TRBD1. TRBV21-1 is described as a pseudogene. The CDR3 loop spans 14 amino acids. CDR3 loop: CASSHRGTSNEQYF. The CDR3 region has the DNA TGTGCCAGCAGCCACAGGGGGACTTCCAACGAGCAGTACTTC.

The rearrangement uses TRBV4-2 and TRBJ1-5, with D uncertain. V shed 1 base and J shed 3 bases, with 10 bases lying between them. The germline gives CDR1 LGHNA, CDR2 YNFKEQ. The CDR3 spans 15 residues. The CDR3 loop is CASSQVRNTNQPQHF. The CDR3 region has the DNA TGTGCCAGCAGCCAAGTCCGGAACACCAATCAGCCCCAGCATTTT.

In this sample, this clone turned up a few times. The chain uses TRBV7-9 and TRBJ2-7, with TRBD2 as a possible D gene (7 bases). The V end lost 5 bases, the J end lost 2 bases, and 16 bases lay between the germline ends. The CDR3 length is 15 residues. Per germline, CDR1 SEHNR and CDR2 FQNEAQ (reference sequence). The CDR3 sequence: CASSQSAGDTYEQYF. Written as DNA, the CDR3 is TGTGCCAGCAGCCAATCGGCGGGGGACACCTACGAGCAGTACTTC.

Comments on this clone: The junction differs from germline at one of its ends, possibly a read error. The chain combines TRBV6-6 with TRBJ1-1; 7 nucleotides match TRBD1. This CDR3 is built from 14 residues. Germline V gives CDR1 MNHNY, CDR2 SVGAGI (reference sequence). The CDR3 nucleotides read TGTGCCAGCAGTTACGCCGGACAGGCTCTCTATCCCCTCTTT. It specifies CASSYAGQALYPLF.

The rearrangement uses TRBV14 and TRBJ2-6; tentatively, D is TRBD2 (5 bases). CDR1 and CDR2 (germline): SGHDN, FVKESK. V gave up 1 base and J gave up 6 bases, with 13 bases separating them. The CDR3 sequence is 16 residues long. CDR3 sequence reads: CASSQVTEGKANVLTF. For the CDR3, the DNA is TGTGCCAGCAGCCAAGTAACCGAGGGCAAGGCCAACGTCCTGACTTTC.

The CDR3 region has the DNA TGTGCCAGCAGCTTCACTAGCGGGCCTGCCTACGAGCAGTACTTC. Translation: CASSFTSGPAYEQYF. The chain uses TRBV7-8 and TRBJ2-7; 9 positions match TRBD2. The CDR3 consists of 15 residues. The trim removed 3 bases at V and 2 bases at J, leaving 5 bases unmatched. Germline loops: CDR1 SGHVS, CDR2 FQNEAQ.

The chain carries TRBV4-2 and TRBJ2-3; D gene unclear. Between the trimmed V and J ends, which lost 0 bases and 0 bases, there was a span of 25 bases. The CDR3 is 21 residues long. From germline, CDR1 is LGHNA and CDR2 YNFKEQ. The CDR3 reads CASSQDSPLIRADVSTDTQYF. In nucleotides, the CDR3 is TGTGCCAGCAGCCAAGACAGTCCCCTCATCCGGGCCGATGTTAGCACAGATACGCAGTATTTT.

This CDR3 reads CASSPLVPTGDSPLHF. The CDR3 coding sequence is TGTGCCAGTAGCCCACTCGTGCCGACAGGGGATTCACCCCTCCACTTT. V gene TRBV19 combines with J gene TRBJ1-6; TRBD1 agrees at 8 bases. The V gene end was trimmed by 6 bases and the J gene end by 8 bases; junction bases not matched to a gene: 12. Germline V gene sequence: CDR1 LNHDA, CDR2 SQIVND (reference sequence). The CDR3 spans 16 residues.

This rearrangement joins TRBV7-2 to TRBJ2-7; D is perhaps TRBD2 (5 bases). The CDR3 loop spans 14 amino acids. Germline V gene data show CDR1 as SGHTA and CDR2 as FQGNSA. V lost 4 bases, J lost 5 bases, and 15 bases lay in between. CDR3 residues: CASSSGLPSDEQYF. The CDR3 DNA reads TGTGCCAGCAGCTCTGGACTTCCGTCGGACGAGCAGTACTTC.

CDR3 loop: CATRSGVSTDTQYF. In DNA, the CDR3 is TGTGCCACTCGCAGCGGGGTGAGCACAGATACGCAGTATTTT. The V and J genes are TRBV6-6 and TRBJ2-3, with 7 bases identical to TRBD2. V trimming: 10 bases; J trimming: 0 bases; junction bases outside the gene matches: 7. The CDR3 spans 14 residues. The germline gives CDR1 MNHNY, CDR2 SVGAGI (reference sequence).

V and J are TRBV9 and TRBJ2-3; unclear D gene. The CDR3 is 13 amino acids. Germline loops: CDR1 SGDLS, CDR2 YYNGEE. V shed 0 bases and J shed 3 bases, with 5 bases lying between them. Here the CDR3 DNA reads TGTGCCAGCAGCGTAGACTTTACAGATACGCAGTATTTT. It specifies CASSVDFTDTQYF.

The chain recombines TRBV4-1 with TRBJ2-1, with TRBD1 as a possible D gene (6 bases). V lost 6 bases, J lost 4 bases, and 10 bases lay in between. There are 13 residues in the CDR3. Germline V gene data show CDR1 as MGHRA and CDR2 as YSYEKL. The CDR3 protein is CASSSGQYNEQFF. DNA for the CDR3: TGCGCCAGCAGTTCAGGACAGTACAATGAGCAGTTCTTC.